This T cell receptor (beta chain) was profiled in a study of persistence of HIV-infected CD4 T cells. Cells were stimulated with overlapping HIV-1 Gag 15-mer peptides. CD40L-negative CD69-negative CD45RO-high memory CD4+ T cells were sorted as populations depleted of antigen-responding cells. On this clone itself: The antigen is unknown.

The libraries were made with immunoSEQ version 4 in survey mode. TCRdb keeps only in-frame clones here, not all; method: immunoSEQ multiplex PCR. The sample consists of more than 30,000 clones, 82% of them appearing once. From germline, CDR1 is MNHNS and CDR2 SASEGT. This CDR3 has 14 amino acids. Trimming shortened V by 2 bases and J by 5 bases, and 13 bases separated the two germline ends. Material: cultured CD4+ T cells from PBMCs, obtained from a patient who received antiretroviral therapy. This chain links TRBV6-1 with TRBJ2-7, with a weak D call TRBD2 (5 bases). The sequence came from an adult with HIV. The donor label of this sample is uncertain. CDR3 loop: CASSEFSGTNEQYV. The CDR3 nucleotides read TGTGCCAGCAGTGAATTTTCGGGAACTAACGAGCAGTACGTC.